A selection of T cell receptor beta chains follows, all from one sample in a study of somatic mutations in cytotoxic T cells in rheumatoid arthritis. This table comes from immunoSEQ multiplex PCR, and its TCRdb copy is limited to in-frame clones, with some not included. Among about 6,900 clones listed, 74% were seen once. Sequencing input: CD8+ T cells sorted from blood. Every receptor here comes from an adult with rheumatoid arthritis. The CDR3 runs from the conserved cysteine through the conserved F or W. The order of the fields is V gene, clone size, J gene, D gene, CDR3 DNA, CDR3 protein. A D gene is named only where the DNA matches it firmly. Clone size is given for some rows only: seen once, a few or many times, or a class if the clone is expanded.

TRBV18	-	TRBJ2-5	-	TGTGCCAGCTCACCACCGGGGGCAGGGTCGGACGAGACCCAGTACTTC	CASSPPGAGSDETQYF
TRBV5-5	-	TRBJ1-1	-	TGTGCCAGCAGCTTATGGTCGGAGAACACTGAAGCTTTCTTT	CASSLWSENTEAFF
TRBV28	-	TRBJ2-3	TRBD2	TGTGCCAGCAGCTTTTATAGCGGGAGTGCAGATACGCAGTATTTT	CASSFYSGSADTQYF
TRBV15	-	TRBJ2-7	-	TGTGCCACCAGCTCCGCTGGGCAGGCTGAGACCTACGAGCAGTACTTC	CATSSAGQAETYEQYF
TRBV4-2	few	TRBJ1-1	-	TGTGCCAGCAGCCTCTACATACCTGAACGGAGGACTGAAGCTTTCTTT	CASSLYIPERRTEAFF
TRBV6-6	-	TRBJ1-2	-	TGTGCCAGCAGTAACGGGGTATACTATGGCTACACCTTC	CASSNGVYYGYTF
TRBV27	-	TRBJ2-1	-	TGTGCCAGCAGTTTACTCAATGAGCAGTTCTTC	CASSLLNEQFF
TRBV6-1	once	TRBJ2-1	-	TGTGCCAGCAGTGAGGGACCTTACTCTTCCTCCTACAATGAGCAGTTCTTC	CASSEGPYSSSYNEQFF
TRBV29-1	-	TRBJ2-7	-	TGCAGCGCTGACCCCCGGGACAAGCACCCCTACGAGCAGTACTTC	CSADPRDKHPYEQYF
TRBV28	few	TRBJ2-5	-	TGTGCCAGCAGACCAATCCGCCTGGGACCTCCGGGAGAGACCCAGTACTTC	CASRPIRLGPPGETQYF
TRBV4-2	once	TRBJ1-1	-	TGTGCCAGCAGCCAAGAAGGTGGGTCGGCTGAAGCTTTCTTT	CASSQEGGSAEAFF
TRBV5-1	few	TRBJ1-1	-	TGCGCCAGCAGCCTAGGAACTGAAGCTTTCTTT	CASSLGTEAFF
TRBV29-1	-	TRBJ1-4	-	TGCAGCGTTGAAGATGAGGGGGGTAATGATAGGGAAAAACTGTTTTTT	CSVEDEGGNDREKLFF
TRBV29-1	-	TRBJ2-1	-	TGCAGCGTTGAAGGAGCGGCCGACGTCTCCTACAATGAGCAGTTCTTC	CSVEGAADVSYNEQFF
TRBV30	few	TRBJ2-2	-	TGTGCCTGGAGTGTTTCCGGGGAGCTGTTTTTT	CAWSVSGELFF
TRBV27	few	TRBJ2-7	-	TGTGCCAGCACCTCAACGTCCGGGTCCTACGAGCAGTACTTC	CASTSTSGSYEQYF
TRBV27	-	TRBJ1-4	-	TGTGCCAGCAGTTTAGCAGGGCCTCAGTGGGCTCCTAATGAAAAACTGTTTTTT	CASSLAGPQWAPNEKLFF
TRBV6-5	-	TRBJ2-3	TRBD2	TGTGCCAGCAGTTACTCGGGAGGGACTGCTCAAGATACGCAGTATTTT	CASSYSGGTAQDTQYF
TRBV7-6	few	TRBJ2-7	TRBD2	TGTGCCAGCAGCCCAAGACTAGCGGGAACCTACGAGCAGTACTTC	CASSPRLAGTYEQYF
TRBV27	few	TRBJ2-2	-	TGTGCCAGCAGTTTGACCACCGGGGAGCTGTTTTTT	CASSLTTGELFF
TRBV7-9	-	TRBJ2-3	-	TGTGCCAGCAATCGTCAGGTCGAGGATACGCAGTATTTT	CASNRQVEDTQYF
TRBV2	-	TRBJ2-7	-	TGTGCCAGCAGTGCCCCCGGTGTACACTTCGGGCCCTACGAGCAGTACTTC	CASSAPGVHFGPYEQYF
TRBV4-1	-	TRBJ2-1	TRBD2	TGCGCCAGCAGCCAAGGGCCACTAGCGGGAGTTGAACAGTTCTTC	CASSQGPLAGVEQFF
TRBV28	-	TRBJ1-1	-	TGTGCCAGCAGTTTGTGGGTAGGTGAAGCTTTCTTT	CASSLWVGEAFF
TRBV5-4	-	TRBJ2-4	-	TGTGCCAGCACCCCACGGGGAACCCCCGGGGCCAAAAACATTCAGTACTTC	CASTPRGTPGAKNIQYF
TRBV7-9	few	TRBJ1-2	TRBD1	TGTGCCAGCAGCTGGACAGGAACTAACTATGGCTACACCTTC	CASSWTGTNYGYTF
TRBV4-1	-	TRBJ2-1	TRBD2	TGCGCCAGCAGCCAAGCTAGCGGGAGCGTCTTCGAGCAGTTCTTC	CASSQASGSVFEQFF
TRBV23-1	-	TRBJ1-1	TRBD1	TGCGCCAGCAGTCCCGACAGGGGGCCATCAATGAACACTGAAGCTTTCTTT	CASSPDRGPSMNTEAFF
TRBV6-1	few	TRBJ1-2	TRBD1	TGTGCCAGCAGTGAAGAGACAGGGGGTATTTATGGCTACACCTTC	CASSEETGGIYGYTF
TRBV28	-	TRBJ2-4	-	TGTGCCAGCAGTTCCCGGCGGGGCGGGAAAAACATTCAGTACTTC	CASSSRRGGKNIQYF
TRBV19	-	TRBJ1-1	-	TGTGCCAGTAGGGCGACAGGTGAAGCTTTCTTT	CASRATGEAFF
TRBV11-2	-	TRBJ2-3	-	TGTGCCAGCAGCCTTCCCACAGATACGCAGTATTTT	CASSLPTDTQYF
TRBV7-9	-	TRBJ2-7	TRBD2	TGTGCCAGCAGCGGCTTGGTAGCGGGAGCCTACGAGCAGTACTTC	CASSGLVAGAYEQYF
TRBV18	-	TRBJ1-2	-	TGTGCCAGCTCACCCACAGGGCCGGATGGCTACACCTTC	CASSPTGPDGYTF
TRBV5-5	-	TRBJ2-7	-	TGTGCCAGCAGCCTATTCGACGGAACCTACGAGCAGTACTTC	CASSLFDGTYEQYF
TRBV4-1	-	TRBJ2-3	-	TGCGCCAGCAGCCAAGAGAAGGCAGATACGCAGTATTTT	CASSQEKADTQYF
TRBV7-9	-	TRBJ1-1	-	TGTGCCAGCAGCTTAGGGGACAACATGAACACTGAAGCTTTCTTT	CASSLGDNMNTEAFF
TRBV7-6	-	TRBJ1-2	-	TGTGCCAGCAGCTCCATCGGGACTAACTATGGCTACACCTTC	CASSSIGTNYGYTF
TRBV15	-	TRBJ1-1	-	TGTGCCACCAGCCTCCAACCGGGGGGTTGGAACACTGAAGCTTTCTTT	CATSLQPGGWNTEAFF
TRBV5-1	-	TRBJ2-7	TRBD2	TGCGCCAGCAGCTTCAGGGAGGGTCACGAGCAGTACTTC	CASSFREGHEQYF
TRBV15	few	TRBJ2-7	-	TGTGCCACCAGGGCTGAAGGGGGCGAGCAGTACTTC	CATRAEGGEQYF
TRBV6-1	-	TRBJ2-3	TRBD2	TGTGCCAGCAGTGAAACATCGAGGGCGTTTTCTTCGACTAGCGGGGCTGATACGCAGTATTTT	CASSETSRAFSSTSGADTQYF
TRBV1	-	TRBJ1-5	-	TGCACCCAAACCGGGAGAGGGGAGCGGTATTGCAATCAGCCCCAGCATTTT	CTQTGRGERYCNQPQHF
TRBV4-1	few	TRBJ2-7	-	TGCGCCAGCAGCCAAGACGAGGGCAGCTACGAGCAGTACTTC	CASSQDEGSYEQYF
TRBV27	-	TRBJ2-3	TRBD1	TGTGCCAGCAGTCCGGGACAGATTTCCACAGATACGCAGTATTTT	CASSPGQISTDTQYF